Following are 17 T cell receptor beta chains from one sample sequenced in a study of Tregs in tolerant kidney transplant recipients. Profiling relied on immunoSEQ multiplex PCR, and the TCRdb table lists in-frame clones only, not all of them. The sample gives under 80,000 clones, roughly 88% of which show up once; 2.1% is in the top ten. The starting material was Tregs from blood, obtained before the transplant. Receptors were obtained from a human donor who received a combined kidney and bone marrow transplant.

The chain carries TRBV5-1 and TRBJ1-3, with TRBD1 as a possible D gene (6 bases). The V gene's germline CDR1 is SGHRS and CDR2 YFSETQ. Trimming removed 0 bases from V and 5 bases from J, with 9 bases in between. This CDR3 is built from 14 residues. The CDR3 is CASSLEGVRNTIYF. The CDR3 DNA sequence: TGCGCCAGCAGCTTGGAGGGGGTACGAAACACCATATATTTT.

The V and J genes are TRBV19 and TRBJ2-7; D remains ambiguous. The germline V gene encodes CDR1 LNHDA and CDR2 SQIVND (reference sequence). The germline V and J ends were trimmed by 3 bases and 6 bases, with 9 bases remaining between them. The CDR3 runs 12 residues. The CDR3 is CASSIVATEQYF. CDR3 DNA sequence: TGTGCCAGTAGTATTGTGGCAACCGAGCAGTACTTC.

The CDR3, as DNA: TGTGCCAGCAGTTTTCCCTCAGGGGGCGGCGAGCAGTACTTC. Its protein product is CASSFPSGGGEQYF. This chain joins TRBV6-7 and TRBJ2-7; 8 bases fit TRBD1. TRBV6-7 carries the ORF label, with uncertain function. With V trimmed by 4 bases and J by 6 bases, 8 bases remained unmatched. The CDR3 totals 14 residues.

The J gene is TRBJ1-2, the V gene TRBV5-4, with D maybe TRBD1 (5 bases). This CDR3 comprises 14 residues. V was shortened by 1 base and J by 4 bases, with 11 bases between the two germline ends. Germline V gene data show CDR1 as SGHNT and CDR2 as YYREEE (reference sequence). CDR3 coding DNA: TGTGCCAGCAGCTTGCAAGGGGCCCTCTATGGCTACACCTTC. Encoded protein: CASSLQGALYGYTF. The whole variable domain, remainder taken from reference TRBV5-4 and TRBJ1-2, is ETGVTQSPTHLIKTRGQQVTLRCSSQSGHNTVSWYQQALGQGPQFIFQYYREEENGRGNFPPRFSGLQFPNYSSELNVNALELDDSALYLCASSLQGALYGYTFGSGTRLTVV.

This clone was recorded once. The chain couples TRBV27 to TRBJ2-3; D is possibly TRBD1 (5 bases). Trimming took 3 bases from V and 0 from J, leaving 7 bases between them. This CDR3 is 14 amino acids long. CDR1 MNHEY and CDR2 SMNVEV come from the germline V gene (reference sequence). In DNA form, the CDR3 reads TGTGCCAGCAGTTTGGGGCAAAGCACAGATACGCAGTATTTT. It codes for CASSLGQSTDTQYF.

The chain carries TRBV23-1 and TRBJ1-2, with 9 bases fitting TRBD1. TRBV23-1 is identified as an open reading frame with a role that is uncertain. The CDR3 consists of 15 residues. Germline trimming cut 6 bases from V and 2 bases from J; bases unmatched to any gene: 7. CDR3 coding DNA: TGCGCCAGCAGATGCGAAGGGACAGGGAACTATGGCTACACCTTC. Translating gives CASRCEGTGNYGYTF.

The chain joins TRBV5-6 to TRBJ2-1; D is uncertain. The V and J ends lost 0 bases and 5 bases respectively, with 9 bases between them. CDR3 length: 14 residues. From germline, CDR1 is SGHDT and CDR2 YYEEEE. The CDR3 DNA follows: TGTGCCAGCAGCTTGGTGGCCTACCACAATGAGCAGTTCTTC. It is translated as CASSLVAYHNEQFF. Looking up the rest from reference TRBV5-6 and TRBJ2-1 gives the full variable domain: DAGVTQSPTHLIKTRGQQVTLRCSPKSGHDTVSWYQQALGQGPQFIFQYYEEEERQRGNFPDRFSGHQFPNYSSELNVNALLLGDSALYLCASSLVAYHNEQFFGPGTRLTVL.

This chain's CDR3 is CASTQTGGNYEQYF. Written as DNA, the CDR3 is TGTGCCAGCACCCAAACAGGGGGCAACTACGAGCAGTACTTC. The chain couples TRBV7-9 to TRBJ2-5; 9 bases map to TRBD1. The end of the DNA aligns better with TRBJ2-7, so the J call may be wrong. There are 14 residues in the CDR3. Germline CDR1 is SEHNR and CDR2 is FQNEAQ (reference sequence).

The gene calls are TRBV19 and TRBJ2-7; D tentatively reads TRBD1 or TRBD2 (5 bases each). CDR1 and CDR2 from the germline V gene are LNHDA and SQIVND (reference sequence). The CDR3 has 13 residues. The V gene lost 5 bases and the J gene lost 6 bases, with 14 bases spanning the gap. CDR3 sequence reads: CASSSIPGSEQYF. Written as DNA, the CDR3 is TGTGCCAGTAGTTCAATTCCAGGGAGCGAGCAGTACTTC.

CDR3 amino acids: CASSIAPLEPQHF. The CDR3 DNA is TGTGCCAGTAGTATAGCCCCGCTTGAGCCCCAGCATTTT. This chain links TRBV19 with TRBJ1-5; D remains ambiguous. CDR1 LNHDA and CDR2 SQIVND come from the germline V gene (reference sequence). There are 13 residues in the CDR3. V was clipped by 1 base and J by 8 bases, with 9 bases between them. The full variable domain, its missing parts supplied by reference TRBV19 and TRBJ1-5, is DGGITQSPKYLFRKEGQNVTLSCEQNLNHDAMYWYRQDPGQGLRLIYYSQIVNDFQKGDIAEGYSVSREKKESFPLTVTSAQKNPTAFYLCASSIAPLEPQHFGDGTRLSIL.

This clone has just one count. CDR3 sequence (DNA): TGTGCCAGCACTCGGAGGGGACAAGAGACCCAGTACTTC. This sequence encodes CASTRRGQETQYF. The gene calls are TRBV7-8 and TRBJ2-5; TRBD2 is a possible D gene (6 bases). This CDR3 region has 13 residues. Germline-derived CDR1 and CDR2 are SGHVS and FQNEAQ. The V end was cut by 7 bases, the J end by 2 bases, with 11 bases between.

The CDR3 spells CASSQGTWGYTGELFF. DNA for the CDR3: TGCGCCAGCAGCCAAGGGACTTGGGGGTACACCGGGGAGCTGTTTTTT. The rearrangement joins TRBV4-1 to TRBJ2-2; either TRBD1 or TRBD2 may fit D (5 bases each). This CDR3 contains 16 residues. The V and J ends lost 1 base and 3 bases respectively, with 12 bases between them. Per the germline V gene, CDR1 is MGHRA and CDR2 is YSYEKL.

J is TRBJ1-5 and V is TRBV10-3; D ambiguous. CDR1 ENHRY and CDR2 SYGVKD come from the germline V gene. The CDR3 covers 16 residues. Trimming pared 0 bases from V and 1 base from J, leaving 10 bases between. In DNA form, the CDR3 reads TGTGCCATCAGTGAGTCTATGGGGTACAGCAATCAGCCCCAGCATTTT. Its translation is CAISESMGYSNQPQHF.

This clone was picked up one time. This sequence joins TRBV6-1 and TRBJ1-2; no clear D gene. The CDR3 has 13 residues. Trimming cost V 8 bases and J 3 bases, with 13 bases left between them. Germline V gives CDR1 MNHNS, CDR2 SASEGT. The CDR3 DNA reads TGTGCCAGCGCCCCCCGGGCCTACTATGGCTACACCTTC. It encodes CASAPRAYYGYTF.

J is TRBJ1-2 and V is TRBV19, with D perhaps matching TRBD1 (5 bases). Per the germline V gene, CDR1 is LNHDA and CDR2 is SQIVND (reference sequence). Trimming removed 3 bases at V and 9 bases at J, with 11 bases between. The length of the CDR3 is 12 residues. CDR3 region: CASSIRGTSYTF. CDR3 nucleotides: TGTGCCAGTAGTATTCGGGGGACGAGCTACACCTTC.

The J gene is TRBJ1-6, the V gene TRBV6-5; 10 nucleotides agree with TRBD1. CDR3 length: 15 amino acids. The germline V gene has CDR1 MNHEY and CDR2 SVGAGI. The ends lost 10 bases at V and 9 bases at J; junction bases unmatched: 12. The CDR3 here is CATSLTGQGSSPLHF. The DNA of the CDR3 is TGTGCCACCTCTCTGACGGGACAGGGGAGTTCACCCCTCCACTTT.

The CDR3 DNA reads as TGTGCCAGCAGCTTAAGGCAGGTTGAAGCTTTCTTT. As protein: CASSLRQVEAFF. The chain joins TRBV7-9 to TRBJ1-1; D not certain. CDR1 and CDR2 (germline): SEHNR, FQNEAQ (reference sequence). The V end lost 2 bases, the J end lost 7 bases, and 8 bases lay between the germline ends. The CDR3 has 12 residues.